This T cell receptor (beta chain) was captured by sequencing in a study of response to subunit inactivated influenza vaccine. The CDR3 runs 13 residues. Trimming took 3 bases from V and 6 from J, leaving 15 bases between them. Germline CDR1 is DFQATT and CDR2 is SNEGSKA (reference sequence). TCRdb analysed the RT-PCR reads with MiXCR anew, one entry per CDR3 protein. This table holds hundreds of thousands of distinct CDR3 sequences, about 7.6% found once. This TCR was recovered from a man aged 45 to 75 who received an inactivated influenza vaccine. This chain links TRBV20-1 with TRBJ2-7; D is ambiguous. The sample here was PBMCs from blood, taken around 25 months after vaccination. CDR3 in DNA: TGCAGTGCTAGGAGCTCCAATCGCGGCGAGCAGTACTTC. As protein: CSARSSNRGEQYF.